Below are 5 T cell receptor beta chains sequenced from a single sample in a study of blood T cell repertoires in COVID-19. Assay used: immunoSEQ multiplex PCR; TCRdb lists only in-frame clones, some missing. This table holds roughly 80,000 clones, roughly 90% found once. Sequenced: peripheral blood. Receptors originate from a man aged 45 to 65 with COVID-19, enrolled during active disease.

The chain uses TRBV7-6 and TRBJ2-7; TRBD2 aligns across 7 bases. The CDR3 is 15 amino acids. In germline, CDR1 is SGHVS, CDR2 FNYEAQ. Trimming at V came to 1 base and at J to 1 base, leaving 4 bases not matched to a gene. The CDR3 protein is CASSLGAGDSYEQYF. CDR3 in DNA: TGTGCCAGCAGCTTAGGGGCGGGGGATTCCTACGAGCAGTACTTC.

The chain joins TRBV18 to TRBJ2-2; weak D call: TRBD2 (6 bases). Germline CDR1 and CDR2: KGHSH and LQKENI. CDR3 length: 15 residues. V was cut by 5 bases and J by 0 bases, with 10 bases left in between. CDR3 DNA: TGTGCCAGCTCATTAGGACTATCGAACACCGGGGAGCTGTTTTTT. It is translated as CASSLGLSNTGELFF. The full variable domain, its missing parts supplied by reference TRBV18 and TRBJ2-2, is NAGVMQNPRHLVRRRGQEARLRCSPMKGHSHVYWYRQLPEEGLKFMVYLQKENIIDESGMPKERFSAEFPKEGPSILRIQQVVRGDSAAYFCASSLGLSNTGELFFGEGSRLTVL.

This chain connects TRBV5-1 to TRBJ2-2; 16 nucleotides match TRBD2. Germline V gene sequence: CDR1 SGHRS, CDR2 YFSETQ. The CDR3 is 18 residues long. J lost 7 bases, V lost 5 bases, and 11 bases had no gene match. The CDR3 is CASSYGTSGRAQGGELFF. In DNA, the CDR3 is TGCGCCAGCAGTTACGGGACTAGCGGGAGGGCCCAAGGCGGGGAGCTGTTTTTT.

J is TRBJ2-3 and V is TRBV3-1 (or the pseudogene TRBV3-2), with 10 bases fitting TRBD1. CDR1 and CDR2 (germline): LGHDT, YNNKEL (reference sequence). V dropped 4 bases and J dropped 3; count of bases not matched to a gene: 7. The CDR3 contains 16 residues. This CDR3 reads CASSPRQGARTDTQYF. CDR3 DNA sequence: TGTGCCAGCAGCCCCCGACAGGGGGCGAGAACAGATACGCAGTATTTT.

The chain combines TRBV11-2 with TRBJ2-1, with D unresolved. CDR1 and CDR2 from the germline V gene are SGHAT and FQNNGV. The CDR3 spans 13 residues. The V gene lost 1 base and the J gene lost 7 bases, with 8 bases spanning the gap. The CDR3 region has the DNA TGTGCCAGCAGCTTAGGGCGGCTTAATGAGCAGTTCTTC. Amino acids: CASSLGRLNEQFF.